Included here is one T cell receptor beta chain sequence, with context. TCRdb keeps only in-frame clones here, not all; method: immunoSEQ multiplex PCR. Among about 8,800 clones, 90% were seen once, and the ten largest hold about a sixth. This specimen belongs to a study of T cells in localized non-small cell lung cancer. The receptor was derived from a male donor aged 60 or older with stage III squamous cell lung carcinoma. The sequences come from peripheral blood, collected before any cancer treatment.

The CDR3 sequence: CASSQGGGGSSTDTQYF. CDR3 DNA: TGTGCCAGCAGCCAGGGGGGCGGGGGGTCGAGCACAGATACGCAGTATTTT. The V call is TRBV4-2, the J call TRBJ2-3, with 8 bases lining up with TRBD2. CDR1 LGHNA and CDR2 YNFKEQ come from the germline V gene. The CDR3 consists of 17 residues. The J segment lost 0 bases and the V segment lost 3 bases, leaving 8 bases of the junction unmatched.